This T cell receptor (beta chain) was observed in a study of blood T cell repertoires in COVID-19. Clones were sequenced by immunoSEQ multiplex PCR, and TCRdb holds only the in-frame ones, with some missing. In the table there are a few hundred thousand clones, 75% to 90% of which are singletons. The CDR3 sequence is 18 residues long. V gave up 5 bases and J gave up 0 bases; unmatched junction bases: 9. Germline V lookup: CDR1 SGHAT, CDR2 FQNNGV. Participant-given clinical history determined each cohort assignment. The sequencing sample was made of PBMCs or T cells enriched from blood (not recorded which). The sequence came from a woman aged 30 to 39 who had recovered from COVID-19. The chain joins TRBV11-2 to TRBJ2-6, with 8 bases lining up with TRBD1. CDR3 protein: CASSPPGQDYSGANVLTF. The CDR3 bases are TGTGCCAGCAGCCCTCCGGGACAGGATTACTCTGGGGCCAACGTCCTGACTTTC.